The T cell receptor beta chain under discussion was sequenced for a study of early T cells in non-severe SARS-CoV-2 infection. From the 5' RACE reads, TCRdb called clonotypes with MiXCR, one entry per CDR3 protein. This table holds 85,000 to 100,000 distinct CDR3 sequences, approximately 11% found once. Trimming cost V 4 bases and J 6 bases; bases outside gene matches: 11. The germline V gene has CDR1 SGHNT and CDR2 YYREEE (reference sequence). This CDR3 comprises 17 residues. This clonotype was detected only a few times. The specimen was whole blood, collected at baseline. This TCR was recovered from an adult who was a healthcare worker with PCR-confirmed SARS-CoV-2 infection or an uninfected control (not recorded which). This sequence joins TRBV5-4 and TRBJ2-3; 13 bases align to TRBD2. The CDR3 is CASSVPTSGRTTDTQYF. CDR3 nucleotide sequence: TGTGCCAGCAGCGTCCCGACTAGCGGGAGGACCACGGATACGCAGTATTTT.